Listed below are T cell receptor beta chains from one sample, sequenced in a study of blood T cells in healthy people across ages. TCRdb passed the 5' RACE reads through MiXCR, listing each CDR3 protein once. Of around 850,000 distinct CDR3 sequences in the sample, about 37% are singletons; the top ten hold roughly 13%. The sample was blood. The receptor source for this set is a young man in good health. The CDR3 runs from the conserved cysteine through the conserved F or W. The order of the fields is clone size, J gene, D gene, V gene, CDR3 DNA, CDR3 protein. A D gene is named only where the DNA matches it firmly. Clone size, where shown, is once, few, many, or a class for clones that have expanded.

abundance: many
j_gene: TRBJ1-2
d_gene: NA
v_gene: TRBV5-1
CDR3nt: TGCGCCAGCAGCCCGGATGGGGAAGACTATGGCTACACCTTC
CDR3aa: CASSPDGEDYGYTF

abundance: NA
j_gene: TRBJ2-7
d_gene: NA
v_gene: TRBV7-2
CDR3nt: TGTGCCAGCAGCCCCCTAGTTCTAGTGAACGAGCAGTACTTC
CDR3aa: CASSPLVLVNEQYF

abundance: NA
j_gene: TRBJ1-1
d_gene: NA
v_gene: TRBV6-5
CDR3nt: TGTGCCAGCAGTTACAACTATAACACTGAAGCTTTCTTT
CDR3aa: CASSYNYNTEAFF

abundance: NA
j_gene: TRBJ1-5
d_gene: NA
v_gene: TRBV11-2
CDR3nt: TGTGCCAGCAGCTTAATTGACAATCAGCCCCAGCATTTT
CDR3aa: CASSLIDNQPQHF

abundance: NA
j_gene: TRBJ2-2
d_gene: TRBD1
v_gene: TRBV20-1
CDR3nt: TGCAGTGCTACTACAGGGGGCGCAGCCGGGGAGCTGTTTTTT
CDR3aa: CSATTGGAAGELFF

abundance: NA
j_gene: TRBJ2-2
d_gene: NA
v_gene: TRBV25-1
CDR3nt: TGTGCCAGCAGTGAATCCAGGGGAGGTACCGGGGAGCTGTTTTTT
CDR3aa: CASSESRGGTGELFF

abundance: NA
j_gene: TRBJ2-4
d_gene: NA
v_gene: TRBV6-1
CDR3nt: TGTGCCAGCAGTGGAATGCAGGTGACAGCCAAAAACATTCAGTACTTC
CDR3aa: CASSGMQVTAKNIQYF

abundance: NA
j_gene: TRBJ2-7
d_gene: TRBD1
v_gene: TRBV25-1
CDR3nt: TGTGCCAGCAGGGTAAACAGGGGTACCTACAATGAGCAGTACTTC
CDR3aa: CASRVNRGTYNEQYF

abundance: NA
j_gene: TRBJ1-6
d_gene: NA
v_gene: TRBV12-5
CDR3nt: TGTGCTAGTGGTTTGCCTCCGCGGGAGGGCTATAATTCACCCCTCCACTTT
CDR3aa: CASGLPPREGYNSPLHF

abundance: NA
j_gene: TRBJ2-7
d_gene: NA
v_gene: TRBV7-2
CDR3nt: TGTGCCAGCAGTCCCGACAGGCGCTACGAGCAGTACTTC
CDR3aa: CASSPDRRYEQYF